This T cell receptor beta chain comes out of a study of CD8 T cells in Susac syndrome (dated by TCRdb to about 2019). In terms of the full investigation: The study used repertoire sequencing to test whether antigen drove CD8+ T cell activation and differentiation in Susac syndrome. Findings and caveats that apply to the study as a whole: The TCR sequencing and HLA analysis was acknowledged to have included a relatively small number of individuals.

CDR1 and CDR2 are read off the germline V gene as SQVTM and ANQGSEA. Ends trimmed: V by 4 bases, J by 0 bases; bases unmatched to a gene: 8. Inclusive of the bounding cysteine and phenylalanine, the CDR3 is 16 residues long. Of the read, only the CDR3 DNA is kept; its 48 bases are in frame from base 1. A note on this clonotype: There is no known antigen for this receptor. No base-level quality is on record; no much larger clone is a single base apart.

Peripheral blood CD8+ and CD4+ T cells from healthy donors, Susac syndrome patients and multiple sclerosis patients were profiled by high-throughput TCR beta sequencing. The healthy donors served as controls matched for age and sex. Bulk CD8+ and CD4+ T cells were purified magnetically by negative isolation, whereas CD8+ TEMRA cells were enriched by FACS. Blood was collected in EDTA tubes and processed within 24 hours, with PBMCs isolated through density gradient centrifugation. PBMCs intended for TCR sequencing were cryopreserved in liquid nitrogen and were subsequently thawed in a 37 degrees C water bath. Purity of sorted or isolated CD4+, CD8+ and CD8+ TEMRA cells was at least 90%. RNA was extracted using the RNeasy kit, and roughly 0.5 to 1 ug of the RNA was reverse transcribed with random hexamers. The immunoSEQ multiplex PCR assay, covering 54 Vbeta and 13 Jbeta segments, was used to amplify TCR beta CDR3 regions. Bias from PCR amplification was corrected by using a synthetic template baseline for primer optimization and for computational correction. The authors' pipeline ran thus. Reads were annotated to V, D and J genes according to IMGT and were analyzed with immunoSEQ Analyzer, with only productive sequences retained. Clonality was calculated as one minus the Shannon entropy normalized by log2 of the number of productive unique sequences. For each patient and control, public and private clones were evaluated among the 100 most prevalent clones. Susac-specific clones were defined as absent from healthy and MS cohorts, over a thousand published viral clones and other ImmuneACCESS disease sequences. The public reads were quality trimmed at Q25 with fastp and then assembled into clones with MiXCR by TCRdb, keeping productive beta chains. CDR3 protein duplicates are merged, each entry listing the most common genes and DNA. What appears here as the V and J calls and clone size reflects TCRdb's work, not the paper's. This sample holds more than 85,000 distinct CDR3 sequences; around 95% were observed only once. The ten biggest clones cover just over 0.095% of the sample.

This TCR derives from a human donor in good health. Input material: CD4+ T cells from PBMCs. The rearranged segments are TRBV29-1 and TRBJ1-5; TRBD1 fits 8 bases in the junction. This receptor carries the CDR3 CSVVAGGGNSNQPQHF. The nucleotide sequence reads TGCAGCGTTGTAGCAGGGGGCGGAAATAGCAATCAGCCCCAGCATTTT.